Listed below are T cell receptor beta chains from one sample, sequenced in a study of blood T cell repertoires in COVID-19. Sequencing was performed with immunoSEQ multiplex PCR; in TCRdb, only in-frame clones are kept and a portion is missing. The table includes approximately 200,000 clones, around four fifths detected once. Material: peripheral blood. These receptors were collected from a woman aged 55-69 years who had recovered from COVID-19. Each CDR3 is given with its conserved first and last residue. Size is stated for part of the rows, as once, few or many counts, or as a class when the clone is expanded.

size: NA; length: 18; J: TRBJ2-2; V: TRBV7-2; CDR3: CASSLELAGGLNTGELFF
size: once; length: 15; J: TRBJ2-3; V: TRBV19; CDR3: CASSILRTSGDTQYF
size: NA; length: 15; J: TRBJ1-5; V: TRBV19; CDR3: CASSMSQGGNQPQHF
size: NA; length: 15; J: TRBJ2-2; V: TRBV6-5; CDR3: CASTRGGRGTGELFF
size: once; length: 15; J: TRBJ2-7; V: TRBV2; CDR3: CASSLVGQGIYEQYF
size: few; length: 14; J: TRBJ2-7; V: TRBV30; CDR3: CAWSVKRQISEQYF
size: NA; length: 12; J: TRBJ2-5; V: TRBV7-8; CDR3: CASLGPRETQYF
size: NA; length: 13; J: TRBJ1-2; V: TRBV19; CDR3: CASSRTGNYGYTF
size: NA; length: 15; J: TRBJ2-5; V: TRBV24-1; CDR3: CATSDRGQAGETQYF
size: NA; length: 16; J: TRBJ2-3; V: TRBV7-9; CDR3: CASSLGVAGPGRAQYF
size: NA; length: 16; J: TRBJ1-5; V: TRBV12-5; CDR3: CASGLGGQGADQPQHF
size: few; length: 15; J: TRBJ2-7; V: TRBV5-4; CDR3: CASSLGGTGGREQYF
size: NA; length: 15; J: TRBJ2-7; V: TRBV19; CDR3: CASSEDRGGTYEQYF
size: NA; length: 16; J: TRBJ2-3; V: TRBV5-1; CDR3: CASSSLAGASTDTQYF
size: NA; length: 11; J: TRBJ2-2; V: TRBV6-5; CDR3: CASRGGGELFF
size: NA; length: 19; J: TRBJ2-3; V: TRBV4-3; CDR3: CASSPATSGGAVWTDTQYF
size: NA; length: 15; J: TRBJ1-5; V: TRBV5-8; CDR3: CASSLRSGYQGPQHF
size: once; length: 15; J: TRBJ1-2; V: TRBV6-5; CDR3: CASSYSTGSHYGYTF
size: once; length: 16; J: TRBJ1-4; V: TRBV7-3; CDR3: CASSHPGQGTNEKLFF
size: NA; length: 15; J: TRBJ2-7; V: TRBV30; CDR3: CAWSVIDRGSYEQYF
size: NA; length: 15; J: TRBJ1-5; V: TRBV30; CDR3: CAWSLGAGSNQPQHF
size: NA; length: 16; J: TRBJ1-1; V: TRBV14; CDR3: CASSHRQGIGNTEAFF
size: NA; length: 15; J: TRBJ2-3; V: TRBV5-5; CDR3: CASSLVGAGGDTQYF
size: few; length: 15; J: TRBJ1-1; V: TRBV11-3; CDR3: CASSLSFGANTEAFF
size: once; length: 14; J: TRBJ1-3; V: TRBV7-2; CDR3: CASSLEYSGNTIYF
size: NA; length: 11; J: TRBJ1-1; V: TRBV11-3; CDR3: CARGGAGEAFF
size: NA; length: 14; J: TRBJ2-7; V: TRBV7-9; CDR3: CASSRPDKKYEQYF
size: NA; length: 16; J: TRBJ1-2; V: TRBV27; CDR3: CASSFSGTGGVYGYTF
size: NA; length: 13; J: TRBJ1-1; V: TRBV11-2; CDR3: CASSLDRGTEAFF
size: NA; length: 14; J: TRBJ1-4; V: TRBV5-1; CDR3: CASSFGRVGEKLFF
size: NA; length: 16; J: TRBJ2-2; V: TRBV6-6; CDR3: CASTLTGGAYTGELFF
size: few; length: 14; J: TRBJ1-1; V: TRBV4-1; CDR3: CASSQPSRSTEAFF
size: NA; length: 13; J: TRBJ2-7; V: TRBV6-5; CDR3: CASRTGDYYEQYF
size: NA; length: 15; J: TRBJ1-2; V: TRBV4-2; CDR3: CASSQEGQSTGGYTF
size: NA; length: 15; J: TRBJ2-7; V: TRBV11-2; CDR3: CASSASGPLPYEQYF
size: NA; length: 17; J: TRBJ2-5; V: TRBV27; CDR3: CASSLFSGQGLQETQYF
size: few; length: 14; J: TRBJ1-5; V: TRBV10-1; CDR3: CASSITGYNQPQHF